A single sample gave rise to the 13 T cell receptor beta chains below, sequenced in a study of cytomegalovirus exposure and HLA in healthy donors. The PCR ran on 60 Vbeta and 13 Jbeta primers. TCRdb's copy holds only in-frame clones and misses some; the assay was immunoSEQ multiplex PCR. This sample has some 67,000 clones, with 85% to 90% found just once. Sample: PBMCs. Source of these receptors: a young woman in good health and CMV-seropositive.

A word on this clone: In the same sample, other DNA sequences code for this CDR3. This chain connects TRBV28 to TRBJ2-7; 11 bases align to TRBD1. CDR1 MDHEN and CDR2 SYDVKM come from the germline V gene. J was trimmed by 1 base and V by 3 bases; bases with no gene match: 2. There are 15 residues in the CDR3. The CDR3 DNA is TGTGCCAGCAGTTTCCGGGACAGGGGGTCCTACGAGCAGTACTTC. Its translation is CASSFRDRGSYEQYF.

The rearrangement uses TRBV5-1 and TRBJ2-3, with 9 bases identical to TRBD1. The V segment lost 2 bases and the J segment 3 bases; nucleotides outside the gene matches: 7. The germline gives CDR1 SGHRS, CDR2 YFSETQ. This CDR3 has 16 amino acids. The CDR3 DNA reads TGCGCCAGCAGCTTCGCGGGACAGGGAGTGACAGATACGCAGTATTTT. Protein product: CASSFAGQGVTDTQYF.

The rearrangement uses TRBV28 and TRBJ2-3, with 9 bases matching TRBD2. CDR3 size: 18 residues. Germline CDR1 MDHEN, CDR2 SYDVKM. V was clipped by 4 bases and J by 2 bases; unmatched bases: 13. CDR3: CASSSGLAYPLFTDTQYF. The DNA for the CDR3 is TGTGCCAGCAGTTCAGGACTAGCGTACCCTTTATTCACAGATACGCAGTATTTT. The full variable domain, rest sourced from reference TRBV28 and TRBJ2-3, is DVKVTQSSRYLVKRTGEKVFLECVQDMDHENMFWYRQDPGLGLRLIYFSYDVKMKEKGDIPEGYSVSREKKERFSLILESASTNQTSMYLCASSSGLAYPLFTDTQYFGPGTRLTVL.

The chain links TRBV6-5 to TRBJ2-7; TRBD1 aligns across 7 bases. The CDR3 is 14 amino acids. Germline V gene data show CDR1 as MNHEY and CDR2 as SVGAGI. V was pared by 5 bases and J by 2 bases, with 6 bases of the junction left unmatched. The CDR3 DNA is TGTGCCAGCAGTAGGGCAGGGGGTCCCTACGAGCAGTACTTC. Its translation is CASSRAGGPYEQYF.

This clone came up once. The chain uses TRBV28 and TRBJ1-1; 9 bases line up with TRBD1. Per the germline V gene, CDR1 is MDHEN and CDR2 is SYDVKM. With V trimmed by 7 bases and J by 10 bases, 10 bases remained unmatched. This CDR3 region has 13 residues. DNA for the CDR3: TGTGCCAGCATCGAAACAGGGGGCTGGGGAGCTTTCTTT. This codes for CASIETGGWGAFF.

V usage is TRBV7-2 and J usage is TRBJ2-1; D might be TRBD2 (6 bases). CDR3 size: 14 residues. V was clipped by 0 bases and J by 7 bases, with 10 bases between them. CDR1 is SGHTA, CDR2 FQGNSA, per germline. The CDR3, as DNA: TGTGCCAGCAGCTTAGCCGGGAGTATGAATGAGCAGTTCTTC. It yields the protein CASSLAGSMNEQFF.

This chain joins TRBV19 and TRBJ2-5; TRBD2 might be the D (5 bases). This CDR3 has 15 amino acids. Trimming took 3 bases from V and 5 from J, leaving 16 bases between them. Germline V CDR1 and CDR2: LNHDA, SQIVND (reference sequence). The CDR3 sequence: CASSIMRLPTETQYF. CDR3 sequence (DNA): TGTGCCAGTAGTATTATGAGACTACCGACGGAGACCCAGTACTTC.

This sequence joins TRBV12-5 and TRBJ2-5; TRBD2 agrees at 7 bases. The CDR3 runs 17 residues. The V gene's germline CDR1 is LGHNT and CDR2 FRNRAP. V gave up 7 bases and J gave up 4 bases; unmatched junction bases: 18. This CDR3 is CASAPRQTSHPLETQYF. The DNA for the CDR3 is TGTGCTAGTGCCCCACGACAGACTAGCCACCCCTTAGAGACCCAGTACTTC.

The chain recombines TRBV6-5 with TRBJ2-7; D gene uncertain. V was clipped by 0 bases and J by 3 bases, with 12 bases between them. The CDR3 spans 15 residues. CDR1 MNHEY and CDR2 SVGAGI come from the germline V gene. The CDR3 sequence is CASSYSSSGGYEQYF. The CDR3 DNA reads TGTGCCAGCAGTTACTCATCTTCTGGCGGCTACGAGCAGTACTTC.

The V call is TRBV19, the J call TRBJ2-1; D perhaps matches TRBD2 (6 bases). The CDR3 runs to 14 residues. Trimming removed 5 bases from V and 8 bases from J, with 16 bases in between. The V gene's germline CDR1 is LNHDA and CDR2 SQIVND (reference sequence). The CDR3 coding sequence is TGTGCCAGTAGTCAAACGGGAGTAGCCCATGAGCAGTTCTTC. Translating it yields CASSQTGVAHEQFF.

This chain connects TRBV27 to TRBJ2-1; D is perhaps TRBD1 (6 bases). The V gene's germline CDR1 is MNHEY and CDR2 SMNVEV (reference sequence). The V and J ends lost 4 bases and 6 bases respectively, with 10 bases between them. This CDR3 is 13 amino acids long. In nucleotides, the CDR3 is TGTGCCAGCAGTTGGCAAGGGGGCAATGAGCAGTTCTTC. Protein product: CASSWQGGNEQFF.

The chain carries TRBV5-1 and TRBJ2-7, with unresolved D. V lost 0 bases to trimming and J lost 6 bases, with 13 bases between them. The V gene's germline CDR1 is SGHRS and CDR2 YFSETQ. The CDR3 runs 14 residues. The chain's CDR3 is CASSLVSLDREQYF. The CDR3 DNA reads TGCGCCAGCAGCTTGGTTTCTCTAGACCGCGAGCAGTACTTC.

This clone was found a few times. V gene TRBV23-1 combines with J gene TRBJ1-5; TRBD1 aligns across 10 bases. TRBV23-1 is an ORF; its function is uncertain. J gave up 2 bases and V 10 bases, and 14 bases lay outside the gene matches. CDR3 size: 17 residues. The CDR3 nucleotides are TGCGCCACCCATGAGCCTTGGACAGGGGGGCGCAATCAGCCCCAGCATTTT. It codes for CATHEPWTGGRNQPQHF.